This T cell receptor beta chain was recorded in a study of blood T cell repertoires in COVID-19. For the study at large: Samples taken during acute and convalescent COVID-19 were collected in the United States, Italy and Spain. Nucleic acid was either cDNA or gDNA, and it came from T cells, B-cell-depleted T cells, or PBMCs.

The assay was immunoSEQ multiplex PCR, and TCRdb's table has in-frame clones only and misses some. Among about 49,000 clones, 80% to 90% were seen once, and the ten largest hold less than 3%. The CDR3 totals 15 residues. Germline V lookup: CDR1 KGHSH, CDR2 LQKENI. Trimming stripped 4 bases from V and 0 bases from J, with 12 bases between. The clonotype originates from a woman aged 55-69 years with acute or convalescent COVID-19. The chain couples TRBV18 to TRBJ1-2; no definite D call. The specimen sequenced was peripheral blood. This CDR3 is CASSHPGVANYGYTF. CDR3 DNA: TGTGCCAGCTCACACCCCGGGGTAGCTAACTATGGCTACACCTTC.